This T cell receptor beta chain derives from a study of beta chain features in type 1 diabetes (dated by TCRdb to the late 2010s). Describing the broader study: No differences in mean age, gender distribution, total cell number or subset yield were found between patients and healthy donors. A total of 107,917,701 sorted cells were examined across all samples, and RNA yield correlated strongly with the number of cells per subset. Naive and central memory subsets were obtained from all 30 or so donors, but regulatory and stem cell-like memory subsets were isolated from only 8 patients and about eight healthy donors. The study compared TCRB repertoires of sorted circulating CD4+ T cell subsets between recently diagnosed type 1 diabetes patients and matched healthy donors. What the authors observed across the whole study: Naive, central memory and regulatory TCRB repertoires appeared to be more alike among patients than among healthy donors. Type 1 diabetes patients showed a moderate but significant shortening of TCRB CDR3 length in all four CD4+ subsets. At VDJ recombination sites, patients with type 1 diabetes made fewer insertions and deleted more nucleotides, a pattern implying thymic rearrangement abnormalities. Because cDNA was sequenced instead of genomic DNA, activated cells with high expression could be over-represented, although the groups did not differ in activation or CD3 levels. Because small numbers of individuals were included in the HLA sub-analyses, any influence of HLA type on TCRB rearrangement was left unresolved. PCR may preferentially amplify shorter templates, but because patient and control samples were amplified and corrected together, any resulting skew would affect both groups equally.

In the germline V gene (reference sequence), CDR1 corresponds to SEHNR and CDR2 to FQNEAQ. The cysteine opens and the phenylalanine closes a CDR3 of 15 amino acids. Solely the CDR3 DNA is kept, with 45 bases framed from the first base. Here V drops 4 bases and J drops 4 bases, and the junction holds 6 bases not matched to any gene. From each donor, a single peripheral blood sample of approximately 120 mL on average was drawn into heparinised tubes. A BD FACSAria II was used to sort naive, central memory, regulatory and stem cell-like memory CD4+ T cells with a panel that included CD45RO, CCR7, CD25, CD127, CD95 and CD27. A purity above 95% was achieved for all sorted populations. PBMCs were separated immediately by Lymphoprep density gradient centrifugation and were stained directly, without being cultured. So that batch effects would be minimized, each experiment stained and sorted samples in pairs, pairing one healthy donor with one patient.

The entire amount of isolated RNA was reverse transcribed using the High Capacity cDNA Reverse Transcription Kit, so the sequenced TCRB transcripts were expressed ones. Naive, central memory and regulatory T cell samples underwent deep immunoSEQ sequencing, averaging approximately 3.5 million total reads per sample. Sorted cells were lysed in RLT buffer, and RNA was extracted using DNase-treated RNeasy Micro or Mini kits according to cell number. Each cell subset was processed separately to prevent cross-contamination, with patient and healthy donor samples processed together. The immunoSEQ multiplex PCR was used to amplify TCRB sequences from cDNA, generating 87-bp fragments that spanned the CDR3 region. Sequencing of the amplicons was performed on the Illumina HiSeq platform. The authors' analysis ran thus. Synthetic template baselines were used to correct PCR bias computationally, reads within Hamming distance 2 were collapsed, and singletons that could not be merged were discarded. Reads were aligned to IMGT to assign V, D and J genes, CDR3 length, and insertions or deletions at six rearrangement sites. Within each subset, clonotype counts were normalized to the number of sorted cells before true diversity and Gini coefficients were calculated with the tcR R package. The overlap coefficient, calculated on TCRB nucleotide sequences, was used to measure repertoire sharing. The table was pulled from immuneACCESS by TCRdb, which kept in-frame rearrangements only. Such tables lose some clones; where checked, under half of the loss comes from unresolved V genes, and the rest has no known cause. V and J calls and clone size are copied from that table; D and trimming were computed from the DNA. The sample records some 150,000 clones, around 10% of which are singletons. Approximately 2% of the sample lies in the top ten.

This clone turned up a few times. What antigen it recognizes has not been identified. Per-nucleotide qualities are absent, and no much larger clonotype sits a single base away. Source material: central memory CD4+ T cells from blood. Rearrangement joined TRBV7-9 to TRBJ2-3; the central 9 bases match TRBD1. The receptor comes from a man aged 18 to 35 in good health. The CDR3 protein: CASSWTGVQADTQYF. The bases read TGTGCCAGCAGCTGGACAGGGGTACAGGCAGATACGCAGTATTTT.